These 24 T cell receptor beta chains share one sample of origin, sequenced in a study of cytomegalovirus exposure and HLA in healthy donors. Vbeta (60) and Jbeta (13) primers were used in the PCR. Repertoires were generated with immunoSEQ multiplex PCR, while TCRdb's copy carries only in-frame clones and drops some. Recorded for this sample: approximately 210,000 clones. Sequencing was done on a sample of PBMCs. These receptor sequences come from a woman in her 30s in good health and CMV-seropositive.

As to this clone: The sample carries other DNA sequences with the same CDR3. The chain recombines TRBV9 with TRBJ2-3; D not resolved. The CDR3 is 12 residues long. CDR1 SGDLS and CDR2 YYNGEE come from the germline V gene. Trimming pared 0 bases from V and 4 bases from J, leaving 3 bases between. CDR3 protein: CASSVGADTQYF. The DNA of the CDR3 is TGTGCCAGCAGCGTAGGAGCAGATACGCAGTATTTT.

Here the CDR3 reads CASSLFEETQYF. CDR3 bases: TGTGCCAGCAGCTTATTCGAAGAGACCCAGTACTTC. The V call is TRBV7-6, the J call TRBJ2-5; no firm D call. The CDR3 is 12 residues long. Trimming stripped 2 bases from V and 3 bases from J, with 4 bases between. Germline V gives CDR1 SGHVS, CDR2 FNYEAQ.

The chain recombines TRBV18 with TRBJ1-1; D remains unclear. Germline V gene sequence: CDR1 KGHSH, CDR2 LQKENI. The CDR3 is 12 amino acids. Trimming stripped 6 bases from V and 7 bases from J, with 12 bases between. The CDR3 here is CASSLEVIEAFF. In nucleotides, the CDR3 is TGTGCCAGCTCTCTAGAGGTGATTGAAGCTTTCTTT.

The genes are TRBV29-1 and TRBJ1-6, with 8 nucleotides matching TRBD1. The V gene's germline CDR1 is SQVTM and CDR2 ANQGSEA. V lost 4 bases, J lost 6 bases, and 2 bases stayed unmatched. The CDR3 totals 13 residues. The CDR3 nucleotides are TGCAGCGTTGGGACAGGGCTTAATTCACCCCTCCACTTT. The encoded protein is CSVGTGLNSPLHF.

The chain joins TRBV9 to TRBJ1-2; the match to TRBD1 covers 7 bases. The CDR3 runs 15 residues. The germline V gene encodes CDR1 SGDLS and CDR2 YYNGEE. The junction had 6 bases not matched to a gene; V was cut back by 4 bases and J by 0 bases. CDR3 loop: CASSLQGDTNYGYTF. CDR3 sequence (DNA): TGTGCCAGCAGCCTCCAGGGGGACACTAACTATGGCTACACCTTC.

This rearrangement joins TRBV4-2 to TRBJ2-1; 12 nucleotides line up with TRBD2. The CDR3 contains 17 residues. Germline V gene lookup returns CDR1 LGHNA and CDR2 YNFKEQ. J was trimmed by 8 bases and V by 0 bases; bases with no gene match: 8. The CDR3 nucleotides read TGTGCCAGCAGCCAAGAGTTGGCTAGCGGGGGGGGCCATGAGCAGTTCTTC. As protein: CASSQELASGGGHEQFF.

This chain connects TRBV2 to TRBJ1-4; D unclear. Trimming took off 7 bases at V and 0 bases at J, with 9 bases between the two ends. The length of the CDR3 is 14 residues. Per the germline V gene, CDR1 is SNHLY and CDR2 is FYNNEI. CDR3 region: CASKNYPTNEKLFF. CDR3 in DNA: TGTGCCAGCAAGAACTACCCAACTAATGAAAAACTGTTTTTT.

This chain joins TRBV18 and TRBJ2-5, with 11 positions matching TRBD2. Germline CDR1 and CDR2: KGHSH and LQKENI. Losses at the gene ends were 3 bases for V and 5 bases for J; bases not matched to a gene: 11. The CDR3 is made up of 17 amino acids. CDR3 in amino acids: CASSPLLAGGSVETQYF. CDR3 nucleotides: TGTGCCAGCTCACCCCTTTTAGCGGGGGGGTCCGTCGAGACCCAGTACTTC.

Regarding this clone: The sample has other DNA sequences that encode this CDR3 too. The rearrangement uses TRBV4-1 and TRBJ1-3; D remains ambiguous. Germline loops: CDR1 MGHRA, CDR2 YSYEKL. The CDR3 runs to 15 residues. With 0 bases removed from V and 0 bases from J, the gap between germline ends came to 6 bases. The CDR3 sequence: CASSQDYYSGNTIYF. DNA for the CDR3: TGCGCCAGCAGCCAAGATTATTACTCTGGAAACACCATATATTTT.

V usage is TRBV29-1 and J usage is TRBJ2-1, with TRBD1 matching 7 bases. Germline V gene data show CDR1 as SQVTM and CDR2 as ANQGSEA. CDR3 length equals 11 residues. V lost 7 bases and J lost 8; bases outside the gene matches: 5. CDR3 in amino acids: CSERDSDEQFF. The CDR3 DNA is TGCAGCGAACGGGACAGCGATGAGCAGTTCTTC.

The V and J genes are TRBV19 and TRBJ2-7, with D maybe TRBD1 (5 bases). This CDR3 region has 14 residues. Germline assignment: CDR1 LNHDA and CDR2 SQIVND (reference sequence). V was trimmed by 1 base and J by 3 bases, leaving 10 bases between them. In DNA, the CDR3 is TGTGCCAGTAGTATAGTTCAGGGCGGCTACGAGCAGTACTTC. Amino acid sequence: CASSIVQGGYEQYF.

The rearrangement joins TRBV2 to TRBJ2-7; D call uncertain. Deletions cut 8 bases from V and 3 bases from J, with 5 bases between. The CDR3 totals 10 residues. Germline values: CDR1 SNHLY, CDR2 FYNNEI. Here the CDR3 reads CASGDYEQYF. CDR3 in DNA: TGTGCCAGCGGAGACTACGAGCAGTACTTC. The complete variable domain, with remaining parts taken from reference TRBV2 and TRBJ2-7, reads EPEVTQTPSHQVTQMGQEVILRCVPISNHLYFYWYRQILGQKVEFLVSFYNNEISEKSEIFDDQFSVERPDGSNFTLKIRSTKLEDSAMYFCASGDYEQYFGPGTRLTVT.

The chain combines TRBV19 with TRBJ1-5; 9 positions agree with TRBD1. The CDR3 has 13 residues. V gave up 5 bases and J gave up 6 bases; unmatched junction bases: 2. Germline CDR1 reads LNHDA; CDR2 reads SQIVND (reference sequence). The CDR3 bases are TGTGCCAGTAGTCTGGACAGGGGTCAGCCCCAGCATTTT. Encoded protein: CASSLDRGQPQHF.

The rearrangement uses TRBV5-1 and TRBJ1-2, with TRBD1 matching 9 bases. The V and J ends lost 3 bases and 6 bases, in that order; junction bases with no gene match: 3. The CDR3 is made up of 13 amino acids. Germline-derived CDR1 and CDR2 are SGHRS and YFSETQ. CDR3 amino acids: CASSWDRDDGYTF. The CDR3 nucleotides are TGCGCCAGCAGCTGGGACAGGGATGATGGCTACACCTTC.

The V and J genes are TRBV7-6 and TRBJ2-7; the D gene is possibly TRBD1 (5 bases). The length of the CDR3 is 16 residues. Trimming took off 1 base at V and 0 bases at J, with 13 bases between the two ends. Germline CDR1 reads SGHVS; CDR2 reads FNYEAQ. This chain's CDR3 is CASSLVVAGSSYEQYF. The CDR3, as DNA: TGTGCCAGCAGCTTAGTGGTAGCAGGGTCCTCCTACGAGCAGTACTTC.

The CDR3 here is CASSEGGTAYEQYF. CDR3 DNA sequence: TGTGCCAGCAGTGAAGGGGGGACAGCCTACGAGCAGTACTTC. The chain employs TRBV6-1 and TRBJ2-7; 7 bases align to TRBD1. The junction had 2 bases not matched to a gene; V was cut back by 1 base and J by 2 bases. This CDR3 is 14 amino acids long. Germline-derived CDR1 and CDR2 are MNHNS and SASEGT.

The gene calls are TRBV29-1 and TRBJ1-1; 7 bases fit TRBD1. The CDR3 length is 14 residues. CDR1 and CDR2 from the germline V gene are SQVTM and ANQGSEA. Germline trimming cut 6 bases from V and 0 bases from J; bases unmatched to any gene: 7. The CDR3 is CSVGTVSMNTEAFF. The CDR3, as DNA: TGCAGCGTCGGGACAGTCTCTATGAACACTGAAGCTTTCTTT.

The chain carries TRBV7-2 and TRBJ2-7; maybe TRBD2 (6 bases). Germline loops: CDR1 SGHTA, CDR2 FQGNSA. The CDR3 is 13 residues long. V lost 3 bases, J lost 3 bases, and 9 bases lay in between. CDR3 region: CASSLPGGYEQYF. Here the CDR3 DNA reads TGTGCCAGCAGCTTGCCCGGGGGCTACGAGCAGTACTTC.

This chain links TRBV6-5 with TRBJ1-4; tentative D call: TRBD1 (6 bases). V was shortened by 0 bases and J by 8 bases, with 13 bases between the two germline ends. The CDR3 contains 15 residues. CDR1 and CDR2 (germline): MNHEY, SVGAGI. The CDR3: CASSYSAGVSEKLFF. DNA of the CDR3: TGTGCCAGCAGTTACTCGGCAGGGGTTTCCGAAAAACTGTTTTTT.

The chain has TRBV9 and TRBJ2-5, with a possible D match to TRBD1 (6 bases). The J call may be mistaken, given a closer DNA end match to TRBJ2-7. The germline V gene has CDR1 SGDLS and CDR2 YYNGEE. The CDR3 contains 16 residues. The CDR3 DNA follows: TGTGCCAGCAGCGGAGGGAAAAGGGACACCCTTTCCGAGCAGTACTTC. Amino acids: CASSGGKRDTLSEQYF.

In regard to this clone: A read error may produce the germline difference seen at one junction end. At the DNA level, this CDR3 is encoded by other sequences in the same sample as well. This chain uses TRBV6-1 with TRBJ1-6, with 8 bases aligning to TRBD1. The CDR3 is 13 residues long. Germline CDR1 is MNHNS and CDR2 is SASEGT. CDR3 protein: CATGGTGDSPLHF. The DNA of the CDR3 is TGCGCCACAGGCGGGACAGGAGATTCACCCCTCCACTTT.

The chain carries TRBV7-2 and TRBJ2-3; possible D gene TRBD1, 5 bases. This CDR3 spans 13 amino acids. The V gene's germline CDR1 is SGHTA and CDR2 FQGNSA. V dropped 5 bases and J dropped 6 bases, with 12 bases sitting between them. This CDR3 reads CASSTPKGDTQYF. The CDR3 DNA is TGTGCCAGCAGCACCCCGAAGGGGGATACGCAGTATTTT.

The CDR3 protein is CATSRDVAGYGYTF. DNA of the CDR3: TGTGCCACCAGCAGAGATGTGGCAGGCTATGGCTACACCTTC. The V call is TRBV15, the J call TRBJ1-2; D call uncertain. The V gene lost 0 bases and the J gene lost 4 bases, with 9 bases spanning the gap. The germline CDR1 and CDR2 sequences are LNHNV and YYDKDF (reference sequence). CDR3 length: 14 residues.

This chain uses TRBV6-6 with TRBJ2-5, with TRBD2 identical over 9 bases. Germline V gene data show CDR1 as MNHNY and CDR2 as SVGAGI (reference sequence). The CDR3 contains 14 residues. J was trimmed by 4 bases and V by 6 bases; bases with no gene match: 6. CDR3 bases: TGTGCCAGCAGGCGGGGGGGCGCGGGAGAGACCCAGTACTTC. It codes for CASRRGGAGETQYF.